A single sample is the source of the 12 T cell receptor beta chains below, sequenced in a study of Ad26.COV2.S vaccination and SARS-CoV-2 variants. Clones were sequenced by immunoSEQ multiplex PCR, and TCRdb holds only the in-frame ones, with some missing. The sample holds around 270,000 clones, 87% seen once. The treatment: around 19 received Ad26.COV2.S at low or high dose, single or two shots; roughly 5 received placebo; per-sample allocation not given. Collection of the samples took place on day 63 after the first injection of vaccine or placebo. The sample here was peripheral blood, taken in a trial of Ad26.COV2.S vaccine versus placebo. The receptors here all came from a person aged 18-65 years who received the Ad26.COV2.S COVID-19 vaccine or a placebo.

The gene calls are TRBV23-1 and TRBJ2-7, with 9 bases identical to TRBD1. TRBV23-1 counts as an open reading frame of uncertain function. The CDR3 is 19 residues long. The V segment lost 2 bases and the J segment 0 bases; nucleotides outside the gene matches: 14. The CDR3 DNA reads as TGCGCCAGCAGTCAAAAAGGGGACAGGGACCAGCCTAACTCCTACGAGCAGTACGTC. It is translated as CASSQKGDRDQPNSYEQYV.

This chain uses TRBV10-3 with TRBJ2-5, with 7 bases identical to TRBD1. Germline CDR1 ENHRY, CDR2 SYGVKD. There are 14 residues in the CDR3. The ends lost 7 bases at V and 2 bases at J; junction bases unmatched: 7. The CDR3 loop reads CAINPGTVQETQYF. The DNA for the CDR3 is TGTGCCATCAACCCAGGGACAGTTCAAGAGACCCAGTACTTC.

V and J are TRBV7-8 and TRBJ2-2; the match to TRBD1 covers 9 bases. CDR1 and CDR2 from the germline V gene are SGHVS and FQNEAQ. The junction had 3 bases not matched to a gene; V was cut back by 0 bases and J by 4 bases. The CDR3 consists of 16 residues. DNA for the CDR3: TGTGCCAGCAGCTTAGCTAACAGGGGGCTCACCGGGGAGCTGTTTTTT. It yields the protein CASSLANRGLTGELFF.

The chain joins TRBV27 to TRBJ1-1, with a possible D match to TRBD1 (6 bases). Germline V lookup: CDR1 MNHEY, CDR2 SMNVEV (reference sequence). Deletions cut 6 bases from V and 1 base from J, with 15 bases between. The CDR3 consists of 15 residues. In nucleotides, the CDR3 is TGTGCCAGCAGGATAAACTTACAGGGGAACACTGAAGCTTTCTTT. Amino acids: CASRINLQGNTEAFF.

The CDR3: CASSLFPGRDNTEAFF. CDR3 DNA sequence: TGTGCTAGCTCTTTATTTCCGGGACGGGATAACACTGAAGCTTTCTTT. The chain carries TRBV12-5 and TRBJ1-1; possibly TRBD1 for D (5 bases). The CDR3 extends over 16 amino acids. V was pared by 9 bases and J by 2 bases, with 22 bases between. Germline CDR1 is LGHNT and CDR2 is FRNRAP.

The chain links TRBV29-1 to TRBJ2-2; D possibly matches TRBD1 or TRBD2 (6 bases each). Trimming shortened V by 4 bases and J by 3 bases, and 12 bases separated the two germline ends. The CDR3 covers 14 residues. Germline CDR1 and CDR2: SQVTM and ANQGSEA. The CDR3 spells CSVGGALDTGELFF. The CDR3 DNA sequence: TGCAGCGTTGGGGGGGCCCTGGACACCGGGGAGCTGTTTTTT.

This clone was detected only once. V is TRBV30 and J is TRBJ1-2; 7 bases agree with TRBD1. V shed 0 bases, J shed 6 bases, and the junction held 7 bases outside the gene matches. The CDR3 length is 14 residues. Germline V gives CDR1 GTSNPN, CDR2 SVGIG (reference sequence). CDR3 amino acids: CAWSVYRGKDGYTF. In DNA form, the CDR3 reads TGTGCCTGGAGTGTATACAGGGGAAAGGATGGCTACACCTTC.

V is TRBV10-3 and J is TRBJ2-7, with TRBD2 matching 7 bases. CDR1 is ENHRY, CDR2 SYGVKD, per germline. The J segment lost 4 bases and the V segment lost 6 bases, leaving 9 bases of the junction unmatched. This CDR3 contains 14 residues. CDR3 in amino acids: CAIRPGGTLYEQYF. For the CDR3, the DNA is TGTGCCATCAGACCGGGGGGTACACTTTACGAGCAGTACTTC.

The CDR3 spells CASSWDSSGNTIYF. The DNA for the CDR3 is TGTGCCAGTAGTTGGGACAGCTCTGGAAACACCATATATTTT. V and J are TRBV19 and TRBJ1-3; TRBD1 aligns across 7 bases. This CDR3 comprises 14 residues. Germline-derived CDR1 and CDR2 are LNHDA and SQIVND (reference sequence). V was clipped by 5 bases and J by 0 bases; unmatched bases: 1.

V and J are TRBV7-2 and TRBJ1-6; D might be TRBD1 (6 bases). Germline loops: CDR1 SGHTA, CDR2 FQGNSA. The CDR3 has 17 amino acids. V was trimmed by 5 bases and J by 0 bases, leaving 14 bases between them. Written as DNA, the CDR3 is TGTGCCAGCAGCAGGGGGGGGAAAAGCTCCTATAATTCACCCCTCCACTTT. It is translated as CASSRGGKSSYNSPLHF.

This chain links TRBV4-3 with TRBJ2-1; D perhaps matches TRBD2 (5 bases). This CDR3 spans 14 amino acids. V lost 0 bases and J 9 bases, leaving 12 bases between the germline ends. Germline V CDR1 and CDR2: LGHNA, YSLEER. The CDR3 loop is CASSQETPGGEQFF. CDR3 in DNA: TGCGCCAGCAGCCAAGAGACCCCCGGAGGTGAGCAGTTCTTC.

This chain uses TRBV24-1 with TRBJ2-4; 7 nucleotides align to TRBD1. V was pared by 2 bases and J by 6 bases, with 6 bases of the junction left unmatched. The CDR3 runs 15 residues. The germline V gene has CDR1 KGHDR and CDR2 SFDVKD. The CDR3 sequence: CATSDSRDSPNIQYF. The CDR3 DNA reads TGTGCCACCAGTGATTCCCGGGACAGCCCAAACATTCAGTACTTC.